Sequencing of this T cell receptor beta chain was carried out in a study of tumor and adjacent non-tumor tissue in lung cancer. This sample's RNA came from whole unsorted tissue. The length of the CDR3 is 16 residues. The germline V gene encodes CDR1 SGHDN and CDR2 FVKESK. A modified ARM-PCR protocol with three rounds of nested PCR amplified TCRbeta. TCRdb analysed the multiplex PCR reads with MiXCR anew, one entry per CDR3 protein. The sample has 70,000 to 80,000 distinct CDR3 sequences; 72% are singletons. This clonotype was counted a few times. The junction departs from the called germline gene at one end, perhaps through a read error.

What was sequenced was lung tumor tissue. The source of this sequence is a woman aged 40 to 55 with non-small cell lung cancer. The chain carries TRBV14 and TRBJ2-3; D is perhaps TRBD2 (7 bases). CDR3 DNA: TGTGCCGGCAGCCAACGGAGGGGGGGGTTCATAGATACGCAGTATTTT. Its translation: CAGSQRRGGFIDTQYF.